This paragraph reports one T cell receptor (beta chain). Its target is unknown. Treatment of the sample: oral pan-JAK inhibitor, 5-10 mg twice daily. This sample is part of a study of CD8+ T cells in alopecia areata. Study as a whole: Oral tofacitinib, 5 to 10 mg twice daily, was given in an open-label trial. The protocol delivered tofacitinib for 6 to 18 months, then withdrew it for 6 months. Study-wide findings and caveats: Relative to mice, TCR sharing across patients was less clear, a difference possibly HLA-related. Greater clonality was observed in lesional scalp samples, especially alopecia totalis/universalis, versus normal scalp.

Investigators isolated RNA and reverse transcribed it into cDNA to act as the sequencing template. Generated by immunoSEQ multiplex PCR, the TCRdb table keeps only in-frame clones and is missing some. Among about 200,000 clones listed, roughly 64% were seen once. The germline gives CDR1 SQVTM, CDR2 ANQGSEA. V was cut by 7 bases and J by 2 bases, with 8 bases left in between. This CDR3 comprises 12 residues. Here the sequenced sample was CD4+ T cells sorted from blood, taken at week 4, from a patient treated with tofacitinib. The chain uses TRBV29-1 and TRBJ2-2; D is perhaps TRBD1 (6 bases). The TCR sequence derives from a human donor with alopecia areata. As DNA, the CDR3 is TGCAGCGGGACAGACAACACCGGGGAGCTGTTTTTT. Protein product: CSGTDNTGELFF.